Shown below are 27 T cell receptor beta chains from a single sample sequenced in a study of blood T cells in healthy people across ages. Primers used in a second PCR of roughly 7 to 12 cycles were a sample-barcoded 5' primer and a J-beta primer mix. TCRdb called the 5' RACE reads again in MiXCR, with one record for every CDR3 protein. The sample consists of more than 700,000 distinct CDR3 sequences, about 45% of them appearing once. Sequenced input: blood. The receptors derive from a man older than 75 in good health.

This rearrangement joins TRBV5-1 to TRBJ2-1; 7 bases align to TRBD2. Germline CDR1 is SGHRS and CDR2 is YFSETQ. The CDR3 runs to 16 residues. Trimming took 0 bases from V and 5 from J; bases not matched to a gene: 8. CDR3 DNA sequence: TGCGCCAGCAGCTTGGGGCTTGGGGGGGACGACAATGAGCAGTTCTTC. It codes for CASSLGLGGDDNEQFF.

This clonotype has just a few counts. The rearrangement joins TRBV28 to TRBJ1-5, with 7 bases fitting TRBD1. Germline CDR1 is MDHEN and CDR2 is SYDVKM. J gave up 1 base and V 6 bases, and 12 bases lay outside the gene matches. The CDR3 is 17 amino acids. The CDR3 nucleotides are TGTGCCAGCAGCCGAGGGGCAGGGGGGAGGAGCAATCAGCCCCAGCATTTT. Encoded protein: CASSRGAGGRSNQPQHF.

In its sample, this clonotype was seen a few times. This sequence joins TRBV9 and TRBJ2-3, with D possibly being TRBD2 (6 bases). Trimming cost V 3 bases and J 1 base, with 18 bases left between them. This CDR3 region has 17 residues. The germline gives CDR1 SGDLS, CDR2 YYNGEE. The CDR3 protein is CASSASRLDLRTDTQYF. As DNA, the CDR3 is TGTGCCAGCAGCGCGTCCCGACTAGACCTCCGCACAGATACGCAGTATTTT.

V and J are TRBV2 and TRBJ1-1, with D uncertain. V was shortened by 8 bases and J by 0 bases, with 13 bases between the two germline ends. The germline V gene encodes CDR1 SNHLY and CDR2 FYNNEI. CDR3 size: 14 residues. CDR3 region: CASANRVMNTEAFF. Written as DNA, the CDR3 is TGTGCCAGCGCCAACCGTGTCATGAACACTGAAGCTTTCTTT.

The chain carries TRBV20-1 and TRBJ2-1; 8 positions match TRBD2. Germline V lookup: CDR1 DFQATT, CDR2 SNEGSKA (reference sequence). The J segment lost 6 bases and the V segment lost 5 bases, leaving 15 bases of the junction unmatched. There are 16 residues in the CDR3. CDR3 DNA: TGCAGTGCTGTACCCATTTCACTAGCGGAAGGCAATGAGCAGTTCTTC. The encoded protein is CSAVPISLAEGNEQFF.

This clonotype came up a few times. The rearrangement links TRBV6-1 to TRBJ2-6; the D is unclear. The CDR3 length is 15 residues. V was shortened by 4 bases and J by 0 bases, with 7 bases between the two germline ends. Per germline, CDR1 MNHNS and CDR2 SASEGT. In nucleotides, the CDR3 is TGTGCCAGCAGTGTTATAGACTCTGGGGCCAACGTCCTGACTTTC. Encoded protein: CASSVIDSGANVLTF.

The V gene is TRBV29-1, the J gene TRBJ1-2, with unresolved D. The CDR3 spans 13 residues. CDR1 is SQVTM and CDR2 is ANQGSEA in the germline V gene. Trimming shortened V by 2 bases and J by 2 bases, and 9 bases separated the two germline ends. The CDR3 DNA sequence: TGCAGCGTTGAAATCCTAGGAAACTATGGCTACACCTTC. It is translated as CSVEILGNYGYTF.

The rearrangement uses TRBV7-3 and TRBJ1-1, with 7 bases aligning to TRBD1. The CDR3 covers 14 residues. V gave up 4 bases and J gave up 5 bases; unmatched junction bases: 7. The germline gives CDR1 SGHTA, CDR2 FQGTGA. The CDR3 protein is CASSSRQGGTEAFF. DNA for the CDR3: TGTGCCAGCAGCTCACGACAGGGTGGGACTGAAGCTTTCTTT.

V and J are TRBV12-3 or TRBV12-4 and TRBJ2-1, with 10 bases matching TRBD2. Germline trimming cut 4 bases from V and 6 bases from J; bases unmatched to any gene: 6. The CDR3 loop spans 15 amino acids. CDR3 nucleotide sequence: TGTGCCAGCAGTTCCACCGGGACTAGCGCCAATGAGCAGTTCTTC. It translates to CASSSTGTSANEQFF.

The chain links TRBV12-3 or TRBV12-4 to TRBJ2-2; D is unresolved. The CDR3 covers 14 residues. Trimming shortened V by 5 bases and J by 6 bases, and 13 bases separated the two germline ends. The chain's CDR3 is CASSGQAKAGELFF. CDR3 coding DNA: TGTGCCAGCAGTGGGCAGGCAAAGGCCGGGGAGCTGTTTTTT.

V is TRBV15 and J is TRBJ2-1, with TRBD2 matching 7 bases. Trimming cost V 0 bases and J 6 bases; bases outside gene matches: 2. Germline CDR1 LNHNV, CDR2 YYDKDF (reference sequence). CDR3 length: 14 residues. The CDR3 region has the DNA TGTGCCACCAGCAGAGACGGGAGGTGCAATGAGCAGTTCTTC. Encoded protein: CATSRDGRCNEQFF.

The chain recombines TRBV20-1 with TRBJ1-5; 7 bases are shared with TRBD1. CDR1 is DFQATT, CDR2 SNEGSKA, per germline (reference sequence). V was pared by 6 bases and J by 1 base, with 12 bases of the junction left unmatched. CDR3 length equals 16 residues. The CDR3 spells CSAKRGRELSNQPQHF. The CDR3 DNA is TGCAGTGCAAAAAGGGGGCGGGAGTTAAGCAATCAGCCCCAGCATTTT.

This chain uses TRBV5-1 with TRBJ2-1; TRBD2 matches 12 bases. CDR3 length equals 16 residues. Germline assignment: CDR1 SGHRS and CDR2 YFSETQ. J gave up 4 bases and V 4 bases, and 6 bases lay outside the gene matches. The CDR3 DNA reads TGCGCCAGCAGCCCCCCTAGCGGGAGGGGATACAATGAGCAGTTCTTC. Protein product: CASSPPSGRGYNEQFF.

This clonotype appeared many times. V and J are TRBV7-2 and TRBJ2-1; 7 nucleotides line up with TRBD1. The CDR3 extends over 16 amino acids. The germline V gene has CDR1 SGHTA and CDR2 FQGNSA. V gave up 3 bases and J gave up 5 bases; unmatched junction bases: 10. CDR3 nucleotides: TGTGCCAGCAGCTTCCAGACAGGGTCTATTCACAATGAGCAGTTCTTC. It specifies CASSFQTGSIHNEQFF.

The rearrangement joins TRBV2 to TRBJ2-4; TRBD1 aligns across 7 bases. The CDR3 spans 16 residues. J lost 3 bases, V lost 5 bases, and 10 bases had no gene match. Germline V gives CDR1 SNHLY, CDR2 FYNNEI. CDR3 sequence: CASSTMTGMGKNIQYF. The DNA for the CDR3 is TGTGCCAGCAGTACAATGACAGGGATGGGCAAAAACATTCAGTACTTC.

The J gene is TRBJ2-1, the V gene TRBV20-1; 7 bases align to TRBD2. The V gene's germline CDR1 is DFQATT and CDR2 SNEGSKA (reference sequence). This CDR3 is built from 14 residues. V lost 0 bases and J lost 10; bases outside the gene matches: 9. CDR3 DNA sequence: TGCAGTGCTAGAGACGGACTAGTTGTATACGAGCAGTTCTTC. It yields the protein CSARDGLVVYEQFF.

This clonotype turned up a few times. The V gene is TRBV6-2 or TRBV6-3, the J gene TRBJ2-7; 10 bases line up with TRBD2. The CDR3 contains 13 residues. In germline, CDR1 is MNHEY, CDR2 SVGEGT. V gave up 7 bases and J gave up 6 bases; unmatched junction bases: 6. CDR3 DNA sequence: TGTGCCAGCAACGCCCTAGCGGGAGCCGAGCAGTACTTC. Its protein product is CASNALAGAEQYF.

This clonotype was observed at least ten times. The chain uses TRBV20-1 and TRBJ2-2; D not certain. Germline CDR1 and CDR2: DFQATT and SNEGSKA (reference sequence). V lost 5 bases, J lost 6 bases, and 10 bases lay in between. The CDR3 is made up of 12 amino acids. The CDR3 coding sequence is TGCAGTGCTCCGAATGAGGCCGGGGAGCTGTTTTTT. This codes for CSAPNEAGELFF.

This clonotype was seen more than once but under ten times. This chain joins TRBV12-3 or TRBV12-4 and TRBJ2-7; 9 nucleotides agree with TRBD2. The V gene end was trimmed by 3 bases and the J gene end by 5 bases; junction bases not matched to a gene: 8. The CDR3 is 15 amino acids. CDR3 loop: CASSFGGRAEHEQYF. In DNA, the CDR3 is TGTGCCAGCAGTTTTGGCGGGAGGGCCGAACACGAGCAGTACTTC.

A remark on this clonotype: This may be a read error: a much more frequent sequence differs by one nucleotide. This chain uses TRBV3-1 with TRBJ1-2; D remains ambiguous. The germline V gene has CDR1 LGHDT and CDR2 YNNKEL (reference sequence). The CDR3 has 15 residues. CDR3 region: CVSSQGSGSNYGYTF. The CDR3, as DNA: TGTGTCAGCAGCCAAGGAAGCGGGTCGAACTATGGCTACACCTTC.

The chain has TRBV27 and TRBJ1-2; TRBD1 matches at 9 bases. This CDR3 has 14 residues. CDR1 and CDR2 (germline): MNHEY, SMNVEV (reference sequence). J was trimmed by 4 bases and V by 8 bases; bases with no gene match: 8. The CDR3 loop reads CASCKTDRGYGYTF. The CDR3 nucleotides are TGTGCCAGCTGTAAAACGGACAGGGGCTATGGCTACACCTTC.

This chain links TRBV7-2 with TRBJ2-3; 7 bases match TRBD2. Germline V CDR1 and CDR2: SGHTA, FQGNSA. Trimming cost V 7 bases and J 2 bases; bases outside gene matches: 6. The CDR3 spans 14 residues. In DNA, the CDR3 is TGTGCCAGCACTCTACTAGCGACCACAGATACGCAGTATTTT. Translation gives CASTLLATTDTQYF.

This clonotype was counted between two and nine times. The V and J genes are TRBV29-1 and TRBJ1-5; D unclear. The CDR3 consists of 11 residues. V was pared by 1 base and J by 8 bases, with 6 bases between. Germline assignment: CDR1 SQVTM and CDR2 ANQGSEA. CDR3 in DNA: TGCAGCGTTGAAGGCCCCGAGCCCCAGCATTTT. Translated: CSVEGPEPQHF.

The rearrangement joins TRBV29-1 to TRBJ1-1; D is ambiguous. The V end lost 7 bases, the J end lost 1 base, and 13 bases lay between the germline ends. The CDR3 is made up of 13 amino acids. CDR1 is SQVTM and CDR2 is ANQGSEA in the germline V gene. The CDR3 DNA reads as TGCAGCGCCCTAAAGGACGGGAACACTGAAGCTTTCTTT. Translated, it gives CSALKDGNTEAFF.

This clonotype was seen a few times. The gene calls are TRBV29-1 and TRBJ2-3; 9 positions match TRBD1. Unmatched junction bases numbered 7, after V lost 2 bases and J lost 1 base. There are 16 residues in the CDR3. Per the germline V gene, CDR1 is SQVTM and CDR2 is ANQGSEA. The CDR3 protein is CSVELGQGSGTDTQYF. The CDR3 DNA is TGCAGCGTTGAATTGGGACAGGGCTCGGGCACAGATACGCAGTATTTT.

The CDR3 is CASSLELGTYEQYF. The CDR3 DNA reads TGCGCCAGCAGCTTGGAGTTGGGGACCTACGAGCAGTACTTC. The rearrangement links TRBV5-1 to TRBJ2-5; D gene unclear. The J call may be in error: the DNA end matches TRBJ2-7 better. CDR1 is SGHRS, CDR2 YFSETQ, per germline. The CDR3 is 14 amino acids.

On this clonotype itself: A read error may produce the germline difference seen at one junction end. CDR3 sequence reads: CATSTGHPLLSNQPQHF. In DNA, the CDR3 is TGTGCCACTAGCACGGGACACCCTCTGTTGTCAAATCAGCCCCAGCATTTT. The rearrangement uses TRBV15 and TRBJ1-5, with D possibly being TRBD1 (6 bases). CDR1 is LNHNV and CDR2 is YYDKDF in the germline V gene (reference sequence). The CDR3 runs to 17 residues.